The clone carrying this T cell receptor beta chain was found once. The antigen is undetermined. This entry belongs to a study of neoadjuvant anti-PD-1 for oral cavity cancer. Study summary: Patients without progression got a fourth dose around day 43.

Findings of the study overall: PBMC Gini-index clonality exceeded responders' in non-responders post-nivolumab. Pretreatment Treg/Th17 ratio correlated inversely with post-treatment tumor clonality.

V lost 3 bases, J lost 6 bases, and 20 bases lay in between. The CDR3 consists of 16 residues. Germline loops: CDR1 KGHSH, CDR2 LQKENI. Most PBMC samples had 480 ng input DNA in six replicates. Measured with immunoSEQ multiplex PCR; TCRdb has only the in-frame clones, and not every one. The sample shows some 33,000 clones, about 83% of them seen only once. This clonotype originated in a person aged 40 to 85 with oral cavity squamous cell carcinoma. The chain recombines TRBV18 with TRBJ1-1; D unresolved. The sample consisted of PBMCs, taken before nivolumab (anti-PD-1) treatment. CDR3 protein: CASSPPAQGSRSEAFF. The CDR3 coding sequence is TGTGCCAGCTCACCGCCTGCTCAAGGTTCGCGTTCTGAAGCTTTCTTT.